This T cell receptor beta chain was retrieved from a study of T cells in localized non-small cell lung cancer. Overall study results and limits: Uninvolved adjacent lung showed peak T cell clonality, exceeding tumor. Blood T cell density predicted longer survival; adjacent-lung clonality, shorter.

Concerning this clone itself: Its specificity is unknown.

The germline V gene has CDR1 SGHTA and CDR2 FQGTGA. This CDR3 spans 15 amino acids. Trimming removed 6 bases at V and 0 bases at J, with 12 bases between. TCRdb's table, derived via immunoSEQ multiplex PCR, lists solely in-frame clones and lacks some. The sample shows 100,000 to 150,000 clones, 89% of them seen only once. The clonotype comes from a female donor older than 55 with stage I lung adenocarcinoma. Material: peripheral blood, obtained before any cancer treatment. The chain combines TRBV7-3 with TRBJ2-1; D unresolved. The CDR3: CASSPLQSSYNEQFF. DNA for the CDR3: TGTGCCAGCAGTCCCCTACAGAGCTCCTACAATGAGCAGTTCTTC. Drawing the rest from reference TRBV7-3 and TRBJ2-1, the complete variable domain is GAGVSQTPSNKVTEKGKYVELRCDPISGHTALYWYRQSLGQGPEFLIYFQGTGAADDSGLPNDRFFAVRPEGSVSTLKIQRTERGDSAVYLCASSPLQSSYNEQFFGPGTRLTVL.